The sequence of this T cell receptor (beta chain) was determined in a study of cytomegalovirus exposure and HLA in healthy donors. Whole-study context: Samples from HLA-typed donors yielded approximately 80 million unique TCRs in an early data release.

Overall study findings and caveats: A cluster of highly shared sequence variants was likely a sequencing artifact.

On this clone itself: Its antigen remains unknown.

The PCR was carried out with 60 Vbeta primers and 13 Jbeta primers. TCRdb's copy holds only in-frame clones and misses some; the assay was immunoSEQ multiplex PCR. The repertoire has 200,000 to 300,000 clones, almost 85% of them found once; the top ten carry 1.5% to 2%. Specimen: PBMCs. The receptor's source is a middle-aged woman in good health and CMV-seropositive.

The CDR3 protein is CASSQETARGSYEQYF. The CDR3 DNA reads TGTGCCAGCAGCCAAGAGACAGCGCGGGGCTCCTACGAGCAGTACTTC. The chain uses TRBV4-2 and TRBJ2-7; D may be TRBD2 (6 bases). This CDR3 contains 16 residues. Trimming stripped 0 bases from V and 0 bases from J, with 12 bases between. The germline V gene encodes CDR1 LGHNA and CDR2 YNFKEQ.